These 8 T cell receptor beta chains were sequenced from one sample in a study of cytomegalovirus exposure and HLA in healthy donors. The primer mix had 60 Vbeta and 13 Jbeta primers. Profiled with immunoSEQ multiplex PCR; TCRdb holds only in-frame clones, not every one. The sample contains approximately 150,000 clones, about 80% of which appear only once. What was sequenced was PBMCs. The receptors derive from a man aged 40-50 years in good health and CMV-seropositive.

The chain combines TRBV29-1 with TRBJ2-7, with D perhaps TRBD1 (6 bases). CDR3 length equals 15 residues. Germline-derived CDR1 and CDR2 are SQVTM and ANQGSEA. Trimming pared 5 bases from V and 0 bases from J, leaving 17 bases between. CDR3 region: CSVKWGQHSSYEQYF. CDR3 nucleotide sequence: TGCAGCGTTAAATGGGGACAACATTCCTCCTACGAGCAGTACTTC.

The chain recombines TRBV7-9 with TRBJ2-1; a weak D match, TRBD2 (6 bases). V lost 5 bases and J lost 2, with 16 bases in between. The CDR3 length is 16 residues. Germline V gives CDR1 SEHNR, CDR2 FQNEAQ (reference sequence). The CDR3 DNA reads TGTGCCAGCAGCCCGAATCGGGGGACGACCTACAATGAGCAGTTCTTC. Translation gives CASSPNRGTTYNEQFF. The whole variable domain, filled in from reference TRBV7-9 and TRBJ2-1, reads DTGVSQNPRHKITKRGQNVTFRCDPISEHNRLYWYRQTLGQGPEFLTYFQNEAQLEKSRLLSDRFSAERPKGSFSTLEIQRTEQGDSAMYLCASSPNRGTTYNEQFFGPGTRLTVL.

The rearrangement uses TRBV29-1 and TRBJ2-7; D uncertain. CDR3 length equals 11 residues. Germline-derived CDR1 and CDR2 are SQVTM and ANQGSEA. V shed 6 bases and J shed 6 bases, with 12 bases lying between them. The CDR3 reads CSVKTNFEQYF. CDR3 DNA: TGCAGCGTCAAAACAAATTTCGAGCAGTACTTC.

This sequence joins TRBV30 and TRBJ2-7; TRBD2 agrees at 14 bases. Germline CDR1 and CDR2: GTSNPN and SVGIG (reference sequence). After removal of 5 bases from V and 5 bases from J, the junction contained 5 bases not matched to a gene. CDR3 length: 14 amino acids. This chain's CDR3 is CAWGTSGSWNEQYF. CDR3 coding DNA: TGTGCCTGGGGGACTAGCGGGAGTTGGAACGAGCAGTACTTC.

This clone was counted a few times. The chain recombines TRBV5-1 with TRBJ2-5; the match to TRBD2 covers 8 bases. The CDR3 loop spans 15 amino acids. Germline trimming cut 4 bases from V and 6 bases from J; bases unmatched to any gene: 11. Germline V gene data show CDR1 as SGHRS and CDR2 as YFSETQ. The CDR3 protein is CASSQEAGAGKTQYF. For the CDR3, the DNA is TGCGCCAGCAGCCAGGAAGCGGGAGCCGGGAAGACCCAGTACTTC.

The chain is built from TRBV6-1 and TRBJ1-5, with a weak D call TRBD1 (6 bases). The CDR3 totals 17 residues. V lost 1 base and J 2 bases, leaving 15 bases between the germline ends. CDR1 and CDR2 from the germline V gene are MNHNS and SASEGT. Here the CDR3 DNA reads TGTGCCAGCAGTGAAGGGTACAGGGCGTATGGCAATCAGCCCCAGCATTTT. This translates into CASSEGYRAYGNQPQHF.

The chain couples TRBV27 to TRBJ2-1; D may be TRBD2 (5 bases). CDR1 is MNHEY, CDR2 SMNVEV, per germline (reference sequence). The CDR3 extends over 15 amino acids. Trimming stripped 4 bases from V and 6 bases from J, with 16 bases between. For the CDR3, the DNA is TGTGCCAGCAGTTCACCAGGACTGAATCCCAATGAGCAGTTCTTC. It specifies CASSSPGLNPNEQFF.

The chain couples TRBV29-1 to TRBJ2-3, with D unresolved. The CDR3 runs to 13 residues. The ends were cut back, 7 bases at V and 2 bases at J, with 13 bases in the middle. Germline values: CDR1 SQVTM, CDR2 ANQGSEA. The CDR3 region is CSAAAGHTDTQYF. In DNA form, the CDR3 reads TGCAGCGCGGCTGCTGGGCACACAGATACGCAGTATTTT.